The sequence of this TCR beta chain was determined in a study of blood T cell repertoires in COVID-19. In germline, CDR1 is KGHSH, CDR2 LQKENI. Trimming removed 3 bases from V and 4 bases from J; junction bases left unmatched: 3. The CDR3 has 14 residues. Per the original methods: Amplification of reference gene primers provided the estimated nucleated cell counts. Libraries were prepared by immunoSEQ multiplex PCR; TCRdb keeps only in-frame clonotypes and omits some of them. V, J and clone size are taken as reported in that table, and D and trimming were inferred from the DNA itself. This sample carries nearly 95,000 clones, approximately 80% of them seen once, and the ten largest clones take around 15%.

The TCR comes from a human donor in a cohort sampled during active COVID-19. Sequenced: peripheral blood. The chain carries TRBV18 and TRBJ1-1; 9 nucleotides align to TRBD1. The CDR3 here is CASSPTGGGTEAFF. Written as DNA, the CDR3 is TGTGCCAGCTCACCGACAGGGGGAGGCACTGAAGCTTTCTTT.